Included here is one T cell receptor (beta chain) sequence, with context. Antigen specificity is unknown. Profiled with immunoSEQ multiplex PCR; TCRdb holds only in-frame clones, not every one. The table shows 150,000 or so clones, with around 90% occurring only once. This record belongs to a study of T cell responses to AZD1222 COVID-19 vaccine. Study-wide results and caveats: Nearly half of spike-specific TCRs reportedly target unmutated variant regions.

CDR1 is SGHTA, CDR2 FQGNSA, per germline. The CDR3 totals 18 residues. V lost 1 base, J lost 6 bases, and 16 bases stayed unmatched. The J gene is TRBJ2-5, the V gene TRBV7-2; TRBD2 aligns across 8 bases. The TCR comes from an adult in good health. Sequences were derived from peripheral blood, sampled on day 0 of AZD1222 vaccination. For the CDR3, the DNA is TGTGCCAGCAGCTTAGACCCGGTGGGCGGGGGGACTTTGAAGACCCAGTACTTC. Amino acids: CASSLDPVGGGTLKTQYF. The full variable domain, its missing parts supplied by reference TRBV7-2 and TRBJ2-5, is GAGVSQSPSNKVTEKGKDVELRCDPISGHTALYWYRQSLGQGLEFLIYFQGNSAPDKSGLPSDRFSAERTGGSVSTLTIQRTQQEDSAVYLCASSLDPVGGGTLKTQYFGPGTRLLVL.